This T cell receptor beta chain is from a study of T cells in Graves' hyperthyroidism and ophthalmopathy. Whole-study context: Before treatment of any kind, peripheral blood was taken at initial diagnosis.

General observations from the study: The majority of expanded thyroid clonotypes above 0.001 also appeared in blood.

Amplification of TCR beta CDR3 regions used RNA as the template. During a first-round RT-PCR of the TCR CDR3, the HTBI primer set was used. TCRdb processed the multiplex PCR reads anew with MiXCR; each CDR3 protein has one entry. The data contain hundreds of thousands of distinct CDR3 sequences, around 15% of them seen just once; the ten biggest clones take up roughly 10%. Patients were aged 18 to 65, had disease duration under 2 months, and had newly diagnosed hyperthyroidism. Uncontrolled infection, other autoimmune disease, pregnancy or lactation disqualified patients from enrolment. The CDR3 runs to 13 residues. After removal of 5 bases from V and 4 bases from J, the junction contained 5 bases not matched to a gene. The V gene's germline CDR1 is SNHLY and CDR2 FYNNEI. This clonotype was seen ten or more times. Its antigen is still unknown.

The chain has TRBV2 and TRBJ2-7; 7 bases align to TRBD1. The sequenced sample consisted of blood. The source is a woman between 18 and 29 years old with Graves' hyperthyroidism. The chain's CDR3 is CASSPGTDYEQYF. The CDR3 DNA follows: TGTGCCAGCAGTCCCGGGACAGATTACGAGCAGTACTTC. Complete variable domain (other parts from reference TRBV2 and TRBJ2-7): EPEVTQTPSHQVTQMGQEVILRCVPISNHLYFYWYRQILGQKVEFLVSFYNNEISEKSEIFDDQFSVERPDGSNFTLKIRSTKLEDSAMYFCASSPGTDYEQYFGPGTRLTVT.